Below are 8 T cell receptor beta chains sequenced from a single sample in a study of blood T cell repertoires in COVID-19. TCRdb's table, derived via immunoSEQ multiplex PCR, lists solely in-frame clones and lacks some. The sample lists some 80,000 clones, approximately 86% occurring once. The sequenced sample consisted of peripheral blood. These receptors were taken from a human donor in a cohort sampled during active COVID-19.

This clone was seen a few times. This chain uses TRBV7-3 with TRBJ1-5, with D tentatively TRBD1 (6 bases). This CDR3 is built from 20 residues. V lost 6 bases and J 0 bases, leaving 27 bases between the germline ends. Germline assignment: CDR1 SGHTA and CDR2 FQGTGA. The CDR3 protein is CASRPGQFPADAFSNQPQHF. The CDR3, as DNA: TGTGCCAGCAGACCAGGACAGTTTCCCGCTGACGCGTTTAGCAATCAGCCCCAGCATTTT.

This clone was seen a few times. This rearrangement joins TRBV2 to TRBJ2-7; D is uncertain. This CDR3 has 13 amino acids. CDR1 and CDR2 from the germline V gene are SNHLY and FYNNEI. Trimming removed 7 bases at V and 0 bases at J, with 10 bases between. The CDR3 loop is CASTPQASYEQYF. As DNA, the CDR3 is TGTGCCAGCACTCCCCAGGCCTCCTACGAGCAGTACTTC. The full variable domain, completed using reference TRBV2 and TRBJ2-7, is EPEVTQTPSHQVTQMGQEVILRCVPISNHLYFYWYRQILGQKVEFLVSFYNNEISEKSEIFDDQFSVERPDGSNFTLKIRSTKLEDSAMYFCASTPQASYEQYFGPGTRLTVT.

The chain couples TRBV15 to TRBJ1-4; tentatively, D is TRBD1 (6 bases). This CDR3 has 15 amino acids. Trimming took 3 bases from V and 7 from J, leaving 15 bases between them. The germline gives CDR1 LNHNV, CDR2 YYDKDF (reference sequence). CDR3 nucleotides: TGTGCCACCAGCAGGGGGGGGGCCGTAAGTGAAAAACTGTTTTTT. Protein sequence: CATSRGGAVSEKLFF.

This clone occurred a few times. The V and J genes are TRBV19 and TRBJ1-5; 7 bases are shared with TRBD1. CDR1 is LNHDA and CDR2 is SQIVND in the germline V gene (reference sequence). V dropped 9 bases and J dropped 15; count of bases not matched to a gene: 11. CDR3 size: 11 residues. The CDR3 coding sequence is TGTGCCAGCACTCTGGGACAGTCTGCGCATTTT. Protein product: CASTLGQSAHF.

This clone was seen only once. This rearrangement joins TRBV6-6 to TRBJ2-7; D may be TRBD1 (7 bases). The V end lost 2 bases, the J end lost 4 bases, and 18 bases lay between the germline ends. This CDR3 has 16 amino acids. Germline CDR1 MNHNY, CDR2 SVGAGI (reference sequence). DNA of the CDR3: TGTGCCAGCAGTTACCCACCCGGAGGGGGCAGTTACGAGCAGTACTTC. This encodes CASSYPPGGGSYEQYF.

The gene calls are TRBV7-8 and TRBJ1-2, with D uncertain. The CDR3 extends over 14 amino acids. V was clipped by 2 bases and J by 7 bases, with 14 bases between them. The germline gives CDR1 SGHVS, CDR2 FQNEAQ. The CDR3 region has the DNA TGTGCCAGCAGCTTAAGGCAGCGGGGAGGTGGCTACACCTTC. This codes for CASSLRQRGGGYTF.

This chain links TRBV2 with TRBJ2-6; tentative D call: TRBD1 (6 bases). The CDR3 is made up of 14 amino acids. The V gene lost 9 bases and the J gene lost 2 bases, with 11 bases spanning the gap. CDR1 is SNHLY, CDR2 FYNNEI, per germline. DNA of the CDR3: TGTGCCAGTTACAGGGATACTGGGGCCAACGTCCTGACTTTC. It encodes CASYRDTGANVLTF.

The chain carries TRBV23-1 and TRBJ1-1; D unclear. TRBV23-1 is classed as an ORF, of uncertain function. This CDR3 is built from 16 residues. Trimming stripped 2 bases from V and 1 base from J, with 14 bases between. CDR3 amino acids: CASSQEAWPANTEAFF. In DNA, the CDR3 is TGCGCCAGCAGTCAAGAGGCGTGGCCGGCGAACACTGAAGCTTTCTTT.